This paragraph reports one T cell receptor beta chain. The antigen is unknown. The study ran its PCR with 60 Vbeta and 13 Jbeta primers. Generated by immunoSEQ multiplex PCR, the TCRdb table keeps only in-frame clones and is missing some. The sample carries roughly 100,000 clones, around four fifths recorded once. The data were obtained in a study of cytomegalovirus exposure and HLA in healthy donors. The CDR3 has 17 amino acids. From germline, CDR1 is SGHDN and CDR2 FVKESK. V dropped 1 base and J dropped 5; count of bases not matched to a gene: 7. Study-level points and caveats: Many donors carried some public TCRs, although rarity characterized most TCR sequences. Owing to their indistinguishability, certain V segments, notably TRBV6-2 and TRBV6-3, were excluded. Productive rates of about 90% or about 30% were seen for most TCR beta V segments in an earlier analysis. There were around 160 TCR beta chains listed as cytomegalovirus-associated.

This receptor was obtained from a man aged 35 to 55 in good health and CMV-seronegative. Material for sequencing was PBMCs. The gene calls are TRBV14 and TRBJ2-2, with 10 bases lining up with TRBD1. The CDR3 is CASSQVDRGLWTGELFF. As DNA, the CDR3 is TGTGCCAGCAGCCAAGTAGACAGGGGGCTCTGGACCGGGGAGCTGTTTTTT.